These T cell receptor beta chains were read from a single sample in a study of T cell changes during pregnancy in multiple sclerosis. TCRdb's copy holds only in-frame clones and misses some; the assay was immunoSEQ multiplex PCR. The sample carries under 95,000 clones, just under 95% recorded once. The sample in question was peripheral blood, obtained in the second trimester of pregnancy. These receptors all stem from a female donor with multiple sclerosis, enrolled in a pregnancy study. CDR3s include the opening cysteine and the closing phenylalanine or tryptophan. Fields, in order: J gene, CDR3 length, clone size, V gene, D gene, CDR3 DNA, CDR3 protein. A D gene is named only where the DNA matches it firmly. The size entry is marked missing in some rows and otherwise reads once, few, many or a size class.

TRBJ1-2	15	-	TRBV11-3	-	TGTGCCAGCAGCTTAGAGACGACAGGTCTTAGGGGCTACACCTTC	CASSLETTGLRGYTF
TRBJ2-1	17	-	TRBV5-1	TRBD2	TGCGCCAGCAGCAGCCTCGGGACTAGCGGGCCCTACAATGAGCAGTTCTTC	CASSSLGTSGPYNEQFF
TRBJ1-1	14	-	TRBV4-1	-	TGCGCCAGCAGCCATTGGGACACTAACACTGAAGCTTTCTTT	CASSHWDTNTEAFF
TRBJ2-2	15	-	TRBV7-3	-	TGTGCCAGCAGCTTAAAAGGGACTAACACCGGGGAGCTGTTTTTT	CASSLKGTNTGELFF
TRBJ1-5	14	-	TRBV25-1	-	TGTGCCAGCAGTGATACAGGGAGCAATCAGCCCCAGCATTTT	CASSDTGSNQPQHF
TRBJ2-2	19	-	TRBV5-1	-	TGCGCCAGCAGCTCCGTTATACCGACAGACTTCGCGAACACCGGGGAGCTGTTTTTT	CASSSVIPTDFANTGELFF
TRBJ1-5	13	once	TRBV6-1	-	TGTGCCAGCAGTGTAGAACAGGATCAGCCCCAGCATTTT	CASSVEQDQPQHF
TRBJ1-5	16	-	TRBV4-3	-	TGCGCCAGCAGCCAAGATGGGTTCGGGGGCAATCAGCCCCAGCATTTT	CASSQDGFGGNQPQHF
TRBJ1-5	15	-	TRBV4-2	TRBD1	TGTGCCAGCAGCCAAGACCGACAGGGCTTACAGCCCCAGCATTTT	CASSQDRQGLQPQHF
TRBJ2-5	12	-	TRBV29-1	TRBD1	TGCAGCGGGAACAGGGGGCGGGAGACCCAGTACTTC	CSGNRGRETQYF
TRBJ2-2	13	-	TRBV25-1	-	TGTGCCAGCAGTGAAGCCAGCACCGGGGAGCTGTTTTTT	CASSEASTGELFF
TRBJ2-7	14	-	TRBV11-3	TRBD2	TGTGCCAGCAGCAGGACGCGGGGGGCCTACGAGCAGTACTTC	CASSRTRGAYEQYF
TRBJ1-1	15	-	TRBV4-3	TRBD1	TGCGCCAGCAGCCCGACGGACAGGGGGAACACTGAAGCTTTCTTT	CASSPTDRGNTEAFF
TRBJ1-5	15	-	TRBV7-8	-	TGTGCCAGCTCAGCGGGGATGAGGGGCAATCAGCCCCAGCATTTT	CASSAGMRGNQPQHF
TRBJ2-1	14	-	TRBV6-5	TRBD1	TGTGCCAGCAGTCCCTGGACAGGGAACAATGAGCAGTTCTTC	CASSPWTGNNEQFF
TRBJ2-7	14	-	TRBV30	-	TGTGCCTGGAGTTTACCAGACAGCTCCTACGAGCAGTACTTC	CAWSLPDSSYEQYF
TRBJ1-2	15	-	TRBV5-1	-	TGCGCCAGCAGCTTGGAGACAGGCCCGATAGTGGGCTACACCTTC	CASSLETGPIVGYTF
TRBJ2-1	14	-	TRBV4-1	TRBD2	TGCGCCAGCAGCCAAGGGGGGTCCGGGAGGGAGCAGTTCTTC	CASSQGGSGREQFF
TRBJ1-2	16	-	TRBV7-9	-	TGTGCCAGCAGCCCCAATGTCCAGGAAGCACTCTATGGCTACACCTTC	CASSPNVQEALYGYTF
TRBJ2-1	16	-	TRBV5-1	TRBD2	TGCGCCAGCAGCTTGGACTTGACTAGCGGACGGTATGAGCAGTTCTTC	CASSLDLTSGRYEQFF
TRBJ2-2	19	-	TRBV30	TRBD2	TGTGCCTGGAGTGTTGGCCGGTGGGTAGCGGGATTGGACACCGGGGAGCTGTTTTTT	CAWSVGRWVAGLDTGELFF
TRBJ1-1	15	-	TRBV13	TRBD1	TGTGCCAGCAGACGGGACAGGATTATGAACACTGAAGCTTTCTTT	CASRRDRIMNTEAFF
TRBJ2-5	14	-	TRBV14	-	TGTGCCAGCAGCCAAGATAGACTTCAAGAGACCCAGTACTTC	CASSQDRLQETQYF
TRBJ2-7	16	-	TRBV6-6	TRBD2	TGTGCCAGCAGTTATTTGCTAGCGGGGACCTCCTACGAGCAGTACTTC	CASSYLLAGTSYEQYF
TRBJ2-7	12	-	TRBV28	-	TGTGCCAGCGGAGAAAGAACCTACGAGCAGTACTTC	CASGERTYEQYF
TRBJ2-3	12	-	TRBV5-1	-	TGCGCCAGCAGCTTAGGAGCGGATACGCAGTATTTT	CASSLGADTQYF
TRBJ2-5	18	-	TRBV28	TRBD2	TGTGCCAGCAGTCCAAAAAACCCCGCGACTAGCCGGAGGGTGACCCAGTACTTC	CASSPKNPATSRRVTQYF
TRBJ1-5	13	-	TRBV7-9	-	TGTGCCAGCAGCTTCCCGGGCAATCAGCCCCAGCATTTT	CASSFPGNQPQHF
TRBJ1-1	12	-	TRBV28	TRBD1	TGTGCCAGCCTTGACAGGGTGAGCAAAGCTTTCTTT	CASLDRVSKAFF
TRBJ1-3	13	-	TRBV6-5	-	TGTGCCAGCAGTTCGGCGGCTGGAAACACCATATATTTT	CASSSAAGNTIYF
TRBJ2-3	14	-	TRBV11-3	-	TGTGCCAGCAGCGTTAGGGGCGGAACAGATACGCAGTATTTT	CASSVRGGTDTQYF
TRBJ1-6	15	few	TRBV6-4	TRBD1	TGTGCCAGCAGCAGGACAGGGTCCCAGGATTCACCCCTCCACTTT	CASSRTGSQDSPLHF
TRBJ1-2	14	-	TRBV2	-	TGTGCCAGCAGTGACAGGCTTGCTAACTATGGCTACACCTTC	CASSDRLANYGYTF
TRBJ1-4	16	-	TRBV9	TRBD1	TGTGCCAGCAGCGTAGGCAGGGGGCGCGTTGGAGAAAAACTGTTTTTT	CASSVGRGRVGEKLFF
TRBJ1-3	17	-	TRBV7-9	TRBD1	TGTGCCAGCAGCTTAGGGAAGACAGGGCACTCTGGAAACACCATATATTTT	CASSLGKTGHSGNTIYF